This T cell receptor (beta chain) was recorded in a study of OX40 agonist ivuxolimab in advanced cancers. At the level of the study: An agonistic human IgG2 monoclonal antibody against OX40 (CD134) was given. General observations from the study: The average count of expanded clones was higher among CD8+ T cells than among CD4+.

The table came from immunoSEQ multiplex PCR; TCRdb's copy has only in-frame clones and leaves some out. This table holds around 30,000 clones, over 85% found once. CDR1 and CDR2 (germline): MGHRA, YSYEKL. This CDR3 has 14 residues. V was shortened by 0 bases and J by 1 base, with 3 bases between the two germline ends. In regard to this clone: Its antigen remains unidentified.

The rearrangement joins TRBV4-1 to TRBJ2-2; D gene ambiguous. Sequences were derived from CD4+ or CD8+ T cells sorted from blood, sampled in a trial of the OX40 agonist ivuxolimab. The clonotype was recovered from an adult with an advanced solid tumor such as melanoma, head and neck, liver or kidney cancer. The CDR3 protein is CASSQDVNTGELFF. CDR3 DNA: TGCGCCAGCAGCCAAGACGTGAACACCGGGGAGCTGTTTTTT.